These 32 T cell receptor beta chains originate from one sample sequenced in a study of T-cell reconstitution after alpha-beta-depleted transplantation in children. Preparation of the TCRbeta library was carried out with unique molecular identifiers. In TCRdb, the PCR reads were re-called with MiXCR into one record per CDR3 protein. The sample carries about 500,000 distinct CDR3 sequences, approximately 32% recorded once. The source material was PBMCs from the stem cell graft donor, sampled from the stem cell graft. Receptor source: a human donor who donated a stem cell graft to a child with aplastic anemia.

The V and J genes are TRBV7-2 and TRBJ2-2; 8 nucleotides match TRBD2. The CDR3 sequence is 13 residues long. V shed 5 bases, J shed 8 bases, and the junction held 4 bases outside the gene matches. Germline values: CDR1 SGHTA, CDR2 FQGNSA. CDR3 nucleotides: TGTGCCAGCAGCCGAAGCGGGAGTGGGGAGCTGTTTTTT. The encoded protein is CASSRSGSGELFF.

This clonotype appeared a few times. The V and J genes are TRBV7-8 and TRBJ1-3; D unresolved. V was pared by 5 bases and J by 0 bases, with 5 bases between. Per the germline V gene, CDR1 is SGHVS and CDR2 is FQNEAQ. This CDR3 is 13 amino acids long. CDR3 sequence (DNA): TGTGCCAGCAGCGCATCCTCTGGAAACACCATATATTTT. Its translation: CASSASSGNTIYF.

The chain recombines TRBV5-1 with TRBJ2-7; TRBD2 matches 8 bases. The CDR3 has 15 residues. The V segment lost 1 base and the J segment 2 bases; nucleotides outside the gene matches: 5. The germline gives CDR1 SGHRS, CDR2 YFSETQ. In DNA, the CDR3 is TGCGCCAGCAGCTTGCAGAGTAGCGGGACCTACGAGCAGTACTTC. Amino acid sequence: CASSLQSSGTYEQYF. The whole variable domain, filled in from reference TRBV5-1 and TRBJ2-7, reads KAGVTQTPRYLIKTRGQQVTLSCSPISGHRSVSWYQQTPGQGLQFLFEYFSETQRNKGNFPGRFSGRQFSNSRSEMNVSTLELGDSALYLCASSLQSSGTYEQYFGPGTRLTVT.

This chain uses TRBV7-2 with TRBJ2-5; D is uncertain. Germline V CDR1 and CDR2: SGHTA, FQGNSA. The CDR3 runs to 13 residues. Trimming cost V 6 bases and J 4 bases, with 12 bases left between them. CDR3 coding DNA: TGTGCCAGCAGGGGGTTTGGACGAGAGACCCAGTACTTC. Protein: CASRGFGRETQYF.

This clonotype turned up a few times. The CDR3 DNA reads TGTGCCAGCAGCCCCTTACTAGCGGGAGGGCCTTTCCAGACCCAGTACTTC. Protein: CASSPLLAGGPFQTQYF. This chain uses TRBV7-2 with TRBJ2-5; 13 bases are a match to TRBD2. The trim removed 5 bases at V and 6 bases at J, leaving 12 bases unmatched. Germline loops: CDR1 SGHTA, CDR2 FQGNSA. The CDR3 is 17 residues long.

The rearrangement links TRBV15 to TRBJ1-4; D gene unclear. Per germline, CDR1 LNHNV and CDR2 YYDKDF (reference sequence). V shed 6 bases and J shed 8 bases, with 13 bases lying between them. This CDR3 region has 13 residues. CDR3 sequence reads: CATRDGNTEKLFF. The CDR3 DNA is TGTGCCACCAGGGACGGAAACACGGAAAAACTGTTTTTT.

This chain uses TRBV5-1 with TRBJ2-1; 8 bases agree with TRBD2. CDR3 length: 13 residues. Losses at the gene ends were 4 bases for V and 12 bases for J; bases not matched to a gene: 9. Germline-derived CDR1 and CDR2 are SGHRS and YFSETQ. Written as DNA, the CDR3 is TGCGCCAGCAGCCCTTCGGGACTAGGAGTGCAGTTCTTC. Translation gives CASSPSGLGVQFF.

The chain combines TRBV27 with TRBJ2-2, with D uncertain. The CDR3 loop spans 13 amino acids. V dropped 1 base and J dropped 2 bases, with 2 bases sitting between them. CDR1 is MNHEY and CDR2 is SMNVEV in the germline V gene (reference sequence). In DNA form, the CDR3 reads TGTGCCAGCAGTTTATATAACACCGGGGAGCTGTTTTTT. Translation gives CASSLYNTGELFF.

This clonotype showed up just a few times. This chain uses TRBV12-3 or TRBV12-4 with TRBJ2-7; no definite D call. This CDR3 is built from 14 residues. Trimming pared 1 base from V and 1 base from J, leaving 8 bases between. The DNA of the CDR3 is TGTGCCAGCAGTTTAGTTGGTCTGTCCTACGAGCAGTACTTC. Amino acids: CASSLVGLSYEQYF.

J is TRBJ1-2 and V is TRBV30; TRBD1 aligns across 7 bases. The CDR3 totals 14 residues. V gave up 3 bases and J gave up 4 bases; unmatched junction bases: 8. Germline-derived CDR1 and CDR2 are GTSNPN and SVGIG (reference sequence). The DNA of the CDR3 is TGTGCCTGGAGCGGGGGACAGACAATCTATGGCTACACCTTC. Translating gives CAWSGGQTIYGYTF. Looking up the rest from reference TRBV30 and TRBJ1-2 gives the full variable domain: SQTIHQWPATLVQPVGSPLSLECTVEGTSNPNLYWYRQAAGRGLQLLFYSVGIGQISSEVPQNLSASRPQDRQFILSSKKLLLSDSGFYLCAWSGGQTIYGYTFGSGTRLTVV.

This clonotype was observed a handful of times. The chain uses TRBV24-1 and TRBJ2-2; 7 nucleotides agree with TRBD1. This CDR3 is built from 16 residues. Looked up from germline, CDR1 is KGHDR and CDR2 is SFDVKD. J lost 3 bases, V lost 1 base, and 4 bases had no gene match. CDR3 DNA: TGTGCCACCAGTGATTTCAGACAGGGAGACACCGGGGAGCTGTTTTTT. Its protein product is CATSDFRQGDTGELFF.

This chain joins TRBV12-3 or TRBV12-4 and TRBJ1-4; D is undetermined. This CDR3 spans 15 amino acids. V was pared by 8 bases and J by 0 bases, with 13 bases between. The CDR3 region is CASAFSHATNEKLFF. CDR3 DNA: TGTGCCAGCGCCTTTTCCCATGCAACTAATGAAAAACTGTTTTTT.

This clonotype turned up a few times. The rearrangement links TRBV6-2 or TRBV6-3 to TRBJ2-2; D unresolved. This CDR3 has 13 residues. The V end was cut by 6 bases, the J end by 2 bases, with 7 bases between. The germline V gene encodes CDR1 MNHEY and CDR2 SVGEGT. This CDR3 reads CASSVINTGELFF. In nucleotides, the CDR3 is TGTGCCAGCAGCGTAATTAACACCGGGGAGCTGTTTTTT.

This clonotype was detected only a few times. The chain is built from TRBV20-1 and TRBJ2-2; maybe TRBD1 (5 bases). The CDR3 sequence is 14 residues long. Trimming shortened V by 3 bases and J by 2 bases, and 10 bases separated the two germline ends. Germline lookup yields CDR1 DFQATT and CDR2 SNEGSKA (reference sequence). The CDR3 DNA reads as TGCAGTGCTAGTGGTGGGGCTAACACCGGGGAGCTGTTTTTT. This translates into CSASGGANTGELFF.

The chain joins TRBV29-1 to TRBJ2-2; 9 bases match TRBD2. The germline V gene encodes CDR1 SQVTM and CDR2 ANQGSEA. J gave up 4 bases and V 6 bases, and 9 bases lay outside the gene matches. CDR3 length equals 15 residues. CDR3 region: CSVGHSGSSTGELFF. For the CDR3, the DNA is TGCAGCGTCGGGCATAGCGGGAGCTCCACCGGGGAGCTGTTTTTT.

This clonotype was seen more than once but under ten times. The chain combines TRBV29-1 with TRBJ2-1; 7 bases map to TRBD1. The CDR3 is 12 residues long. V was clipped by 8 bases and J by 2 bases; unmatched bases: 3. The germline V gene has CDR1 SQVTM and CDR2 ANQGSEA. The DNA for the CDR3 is TGCAGCTTAGGGGGCCCCTACAATGAGCAGTTCTTC. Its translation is CSLGGPYNEQFF.

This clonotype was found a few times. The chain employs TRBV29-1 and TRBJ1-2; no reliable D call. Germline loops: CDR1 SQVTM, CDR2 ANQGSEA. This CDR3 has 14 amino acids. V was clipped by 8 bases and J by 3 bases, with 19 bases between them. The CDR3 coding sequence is TGCAGCTTCTCCCCGGTTTTGCGGGACTATGGCTACACCTTC. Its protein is CSFSPVLRDYGYTF.

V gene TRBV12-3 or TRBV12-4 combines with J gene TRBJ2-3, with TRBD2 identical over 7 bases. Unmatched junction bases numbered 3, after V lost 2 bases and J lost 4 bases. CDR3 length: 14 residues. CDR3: CASSLTAGADTQYF. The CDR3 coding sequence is TGTGCCAGCAGTTTAACGGCGGGAGCAGATACGCAGTATTTT.

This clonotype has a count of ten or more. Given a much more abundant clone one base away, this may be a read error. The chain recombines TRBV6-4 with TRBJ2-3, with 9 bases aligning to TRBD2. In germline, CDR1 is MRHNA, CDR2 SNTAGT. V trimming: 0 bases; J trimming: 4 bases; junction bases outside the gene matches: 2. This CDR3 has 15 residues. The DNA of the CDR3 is TGTGCCAGCAGTGACTCTAGCGGGAGCTCAGATACGCAGTATTTT. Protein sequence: CASSDSSGSSDTQYF.

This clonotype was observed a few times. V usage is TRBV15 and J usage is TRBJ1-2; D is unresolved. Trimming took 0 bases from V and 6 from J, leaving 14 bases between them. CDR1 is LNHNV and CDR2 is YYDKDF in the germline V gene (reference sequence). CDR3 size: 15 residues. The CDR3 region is CATSRDQWGSNGYTF. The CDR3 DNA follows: TGTGCCACCAGCAGAGATCAATGGGGTTCGAATGGCTACACCTTC.

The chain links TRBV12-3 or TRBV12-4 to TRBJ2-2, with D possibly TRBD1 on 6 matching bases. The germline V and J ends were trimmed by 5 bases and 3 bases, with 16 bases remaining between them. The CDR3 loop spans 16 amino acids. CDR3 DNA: TGTGCCAGCAGTGATCGATTGGGGGCCTACACCGGGGAGCTGTTTTTT. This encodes CASSDRLGAYTGELFF.

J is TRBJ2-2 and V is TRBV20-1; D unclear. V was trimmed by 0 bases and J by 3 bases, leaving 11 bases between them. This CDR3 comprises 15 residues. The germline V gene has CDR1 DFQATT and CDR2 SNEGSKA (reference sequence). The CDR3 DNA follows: TGCAGTGCTAGAGACCTTGGAGAGTACACCGGGGAGCTGTTTTTT. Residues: CSARDLGEYTGELFF.

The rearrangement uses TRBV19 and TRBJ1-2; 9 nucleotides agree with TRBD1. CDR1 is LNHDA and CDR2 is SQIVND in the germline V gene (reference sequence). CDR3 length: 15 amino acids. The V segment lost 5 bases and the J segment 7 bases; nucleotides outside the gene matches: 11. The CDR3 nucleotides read TGTGCCAGTAGTTCATCCCCTACAGGGGGCAGTGGCTACACCTTC. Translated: CASSSSPTGGSGYTF.

The CDR3 sequence is CASNGLARNEQFF. The CDR3 DNA sequence: TGTGCCAGTAACGGACTAGCGAGAAATGAGCAGTTCTTC. This chain joins TRBV19 and TRBJ2-1; TRBD2 matches at 9 bases. The CDR3 is 13 residues long. Germline lookup yields CDR1 LNHDA and CDR2 SQIVND (reference sequence). V gave up 7 bases and J gave up 7 bases; unmatched junction bases: 5.

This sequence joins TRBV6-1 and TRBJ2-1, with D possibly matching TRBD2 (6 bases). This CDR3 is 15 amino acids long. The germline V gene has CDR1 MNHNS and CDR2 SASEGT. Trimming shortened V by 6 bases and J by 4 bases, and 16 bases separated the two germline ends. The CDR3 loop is CASRLPGGPYNEQFF. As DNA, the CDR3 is TGTGCCAGCAGACTTCCAGGAGGGCCATACAATGAGCAGTTCTTC.

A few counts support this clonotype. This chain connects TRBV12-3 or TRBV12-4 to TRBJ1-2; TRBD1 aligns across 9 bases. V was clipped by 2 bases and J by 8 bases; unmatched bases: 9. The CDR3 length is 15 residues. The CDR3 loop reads CASSLIHDRGGGYTF. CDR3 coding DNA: TGTGCCAGCAGTTTAATACACGACAGGGGGGGCGGCTACACCTTC.

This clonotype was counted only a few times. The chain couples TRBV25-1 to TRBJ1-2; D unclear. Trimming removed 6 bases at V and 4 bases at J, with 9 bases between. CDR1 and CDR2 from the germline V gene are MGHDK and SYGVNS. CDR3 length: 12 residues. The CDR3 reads CASRNPSYGYTF. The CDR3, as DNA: TGTGCCAGCAGGAACCCGTCCTATGGCTACACCTTC.

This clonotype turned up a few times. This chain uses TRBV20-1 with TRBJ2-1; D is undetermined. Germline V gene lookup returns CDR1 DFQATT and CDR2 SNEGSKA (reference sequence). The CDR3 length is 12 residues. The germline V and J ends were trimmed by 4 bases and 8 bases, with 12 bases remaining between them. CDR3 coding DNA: TGCAGTGCTACGGACCGCCTGGATGAGCAGTTCTTC. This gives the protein CSATDRLDEQFF.

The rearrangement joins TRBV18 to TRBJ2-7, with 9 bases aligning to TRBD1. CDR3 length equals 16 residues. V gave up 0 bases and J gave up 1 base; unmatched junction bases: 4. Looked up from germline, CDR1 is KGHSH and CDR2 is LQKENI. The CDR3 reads CASSPPTGQGSYEQYF. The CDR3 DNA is TGTGCCAGCTCACCACCTACGGGACAGGGTTCCTACGAGCAGTACTTC.

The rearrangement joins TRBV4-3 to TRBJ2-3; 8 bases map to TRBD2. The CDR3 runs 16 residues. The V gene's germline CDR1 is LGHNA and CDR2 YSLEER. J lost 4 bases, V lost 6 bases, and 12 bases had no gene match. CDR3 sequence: CASSRSGSRGPDTQYF. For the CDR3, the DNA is TGCGCCAGCAGTCGAAGCGGGAGTAGGGGCCCAGATACGCAGTATTTT.

The CDR3 here is CSAHTAPDTQYF. The CDR3 DNA sequence: TGCAGTGCCCACACTGCCCCAGATACGCAGTATTTT. The chain recombines TRBV20-1 with TRBJ2-3; D remains ambiguous. Germline V gives CDR1 DFQATT, CDR2 SNEGSKA (reference sequence). The CDR3 sequence is 12 residues long. Trimming removed 6 bases from V and 4 bases from J, with 11 bases in between.

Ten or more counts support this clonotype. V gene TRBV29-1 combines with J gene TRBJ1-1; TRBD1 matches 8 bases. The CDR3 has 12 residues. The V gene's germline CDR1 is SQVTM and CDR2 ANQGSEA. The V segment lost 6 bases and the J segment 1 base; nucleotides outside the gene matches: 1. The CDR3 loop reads CSVGQGNTEAFF. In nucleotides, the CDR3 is TGCAGCGTAGGACAGGGGAACACTGAAGCTTTCTTT.